The entry below describes one TCR beta chain. The record originates from a study of control samples from healthy donors and cancer patients. Germline assignment: CDR1 MDHEN and CDR2 SYDVKM. The ends were cut back, 6 bases at V and 3 bases at J, with 21 bases in the middle. The CDR3 extends over 17 amino acids. Sequencing was performed with immunoSEQ multiplex PCR; in TCRdb, only in-frame clones are kept and a portion is missing. The sample has fewer than 200,000 clones, about 93% seen once. The clonotype was recovered from a young man in good health. The sequencing sample was made of blood. V and J are TRBV28 and TRBJ1-5; no clear D. CDR3 DNA sequence: TGTGCCAGCAGCCCAATCTACCCGGTGACCCTCAATCAGCCCCAGCATTTT. Translating gives CASSPIYPVTLNQPQHF.